Shown below are 5 T cell receptor beta chains from a single sample sequenced in a study of blood T cell repertoires in COVID-19. This table comes from immunoSEQ multiplex PCR, and its TCRdb copy is limited to in-frame clones, with some not included. The sample has almost 400,000 clones, roughly 90% seen once. The sequenced material came from PBMCs or T cells enriched from blood (not recorded which). The receptors originated from a woman in her twenties or thirties with acute COVID-19.

This clone was seen repeatedly, ten times or more. The chain recombines TRBV4-1 with TRBJ2-7; 8 nucleotides line up with TRBD1. This CDR3 has 15 amino acids. Germline V gene data show CDR1 as MGHRA and CDR2 as YSYEKL. Germline trimming cut 1 base from V and 5 bases from J; bases unmatched to any gene: 7. CDR3 coding DNA: TGCGCCAGCAGCCAAGGATCAGGGGGCCCCGACGAGCAGTACTTC. This encodes CASSQGSGGPDEQYF.

In DNA, the CDR3 is TGCACCAGCAGCCAAGAAACCCCAACAGGGGCCACTGAAGCTTTCTTT. Translating gives CTSSQETPTGATEAFF. The rearrangement links TRBV1 to TRBJ1-1; TRBD1, the table's D call, lacks a check against the DNA. TRBV1 is reported as a pseudogene. The CDR3 loop spans 16 amino acids.

This clone was observed a single time. This chain links TRBV24-1 with TRBJ2-1; TRBD2 matches at 10 bases. The CDR3 spans 17 residues. Trimming at V came to 1 base and at J to 4 bases, leaving 6 bases not matched to a gene. The germline V gene has CDR1 KGHDR and CDR2 SFDVKD. In nucleotides, the CDR3 is TGTGCCACCAGTGATTTTGAGCGGGGGGGTAGGTACAATGAGCAGTTCTTC. Its translation is CATSDFERGGRYNEQFF.

J is TRBJ2-1 and V is TRBV5-4; 8 nucleotides align to TRBD1. The CDR3 totals 16 residues. V lost 4 bases to trimming and J lost 1 base; unmatched junction nucleotides: 7. Germline V gene sequence: CDR1 SGHNT, CDR2 YYREEE (reference sequence). CDR3 loop: CASSLWTGLSYNEQFF. The DNA of the CDR3 is TGTGCCAGCAGCCTTTGGACAGGGTTATCCTACAATGAGCAGTTCTTC.

The chain employs TRBV5-1 and TRBJ1-1; D is undetermined. CDR3 length: 14 residues. Looked up from germline, CDR1 is SGHRS and CDR2 is YFSETQ. Trimming cost V 4 bases and J 3 bases, with 13 bases left between them. As DNA, the CDR3 is TGCGCCAGCAGCCGCGTGGGAGCGGACACTGAAGCTTTCTTT. This gives the protein CASSRVGADTEAFF.